These 17 T cell receptor beta chains came from one sample sequenced in a study of early stage breast cancer tumors. This table comes from immunoSEQ multiplex PCR, and its TCRdb copy is limited to in-frame clones, with some not included. The data show 5,000 to 5,500 clones, almost 70% seen once. Sequenced sample: breast tumor tissue. These receptors were taken from a person aged 55 to 69 with breast cancer.

This clone showed up just once. The chain recombines TRBV2 with TRBJ1-5; D is ambiguous. The CDR3 is made up of 13 amino acids. V dropped 7 bases and J dropped 2 bases, with 9 bases sitting between them. The germline V gene encodes CDR1 SNHLY and CDR2 FYNNEI. The CDR3 region has the DNA TGTGCCAGCATGGGAGGACGCAATCAGCCCCAGCATTTT. It encodes CASMGGRNQPQHF.

The V call is TRBV6-6, the J call TRBJ1-1; D is unclear. The CDR3 has 16 amino acids. V lost 5 bases, J lost 0 bases, and 16 bases lay in between. Germline V gene data show CDR1 as MNHNY and CDR2 as SVGAGI (reference sequence). The CDR3, as DNA: TGTGCCAGCAGTGACTACTACGGCAGCGTGAACACTGAAGCTTTCTTT. This translates into CASSDYYGSVNTEAFF.

This chain links TRBV7-8 with TRBJ2-5, with 8 bases fitting TRBD2. This CDR3 spans 17 amino acids. The germline CDR1 and CDR2 sequences are SGHVS and FQNEAQ. The ends lost 1 base at V and 4 bases at J; junction bases unmatched: 11. In nucleotides, the CDR3 is TGTGCCAGCAGCTTAGACCCCTTAGCGGGACTGGCAGAGACCCAGTACTTC. The encoded protein is CASSLDPLAGLAETQYF.

This chain uses TRBV14 with TRBJ1-5; a possible D gene is TRBD1 (5 bases). Germline V gives CDR1 SGHDN, CDR2 FVKESK. The V and J ends lost 5 bases and 6 bases respectively, with 8 bases between them. CDR3 length equals 12 residues. The CDR3 here is CASSLTGQPQHF. The DNA of the CDR3 is TGTGCCAGCAGCTTAACAGGTCAGCCCCAGCATTTT. The variable domain in full, with the rest retrieved from reference TRBV14 and TRBJ1-5, is EAGVTQFPSHSVIEKGQTVTLRCDPISGHDNLYWYRRVMGKEIKFLLHFVKESKQDESGMPNNRFLAERTGGTYSTLKVQPAELEDSGVYFCASSLTGQPQHFGDGTRLSIL.

This chain links TRBV18 with TRBJ1-1; TRBD1 matches at 11 bases. The ends lost 0 bases at V and 1 base at J; junction bases unmatched: 10. The CDR3 consists of 19 residues. Germline V gene data show CDR1 as KGHSH and CDR2 as LQKENI. This chain's CDR3 is CASSPPIGTGGVWNTEAFF. The CDR3 coding sequence is TGTGCCAGCTCACCACCAATCGGGACAGGGGGGGTATGGAACACTGAAGCTTTCTTT.

J is TRBJ1-1 and V is TRBV7-9; 7 bases are a match to TRBD1. V trimming: 5 bases; J trimming: 4 bases; junction bases outside the gene matches: 10. The germline CDR1 and CDR2 sequences are SEHNR and FQNEAQ (reference sequence). The length of the CDR3 is 15 residues. The DNA for the CDR3 is TGTGCCAGCAGCCAAGGAGGGGGCTTCGGCACTGAAGCTTTCTTT. Residues: CASSQGGGFGTEAFF.

The V and J genes are TRBV6-5 and TRBJ1-2; 10 bases line up with TRBD1. CDR1 is MNHEY and CDR2 is SVGAGI in the germline V gene. This CDR3 contains 15 residues. The ends lost 10 bases at V and 5 bases at J; junction bases unmatched: 13. The CDR3 region has the DNA TGTGCCACGGGACAGGGGTTAGAGGGACTATATGGCTACACCTTC. It is translated as CATGQGLEGLYGYTF.

CDR3 coding DNA: TGCAGCGTTGTCCTGAACCCGGGCCTTGAGGGCTACACCTTC. It translates to CSVVLNPGLEGYTF. The rearrangement uses TRBV29-1 and TRBJ1-2; no firm D call. This CDR3 is built from 14 residues. The ends were cut back, 4 bases at V and 8 bases at J, with 20 bases in the middle. Germline CDR1 is SQVTM and CDR2 is ANQGSEA.

This clone was counted only a few times. V usage is TRBV18 and J usage is TRBJ2-3, with 9 bases lining up with TRBD1. Germline CDR1 and CDR2: KGHSH and LQKENI. This CDR3 comprises 15 residues. Unmatched junction bases numbered 5, after V lost 3 bases and J lost 4 bases. The CDR3 DNA reads as TGTGCCAGCTCACCTCCGGGACAGGGTTCAGATACGCAGTATTTT. Its protein product is CASSPPGQGSDTQYF.

This clone turned up a few times. V gene TRBV5-1 combines with J gene TRBJ2-2, with D perhaps matching TRBD2 (6 bases). Trimming took off 4 bases at V and 0 bases at J, with 10 bases between the two ends. This CDR3 spans 15 amino acids. CDR1 is SGHRS and CDR2 is YFSETQ in the germline V gene. The CDR3 reads CASSALATNTGELFF. CDR3 nucleotides: TGCGCCAGCAGCGCACTAGCTACGAACACCGGGGAGCTGTTTTTT.

J is TRBJ1-2 and V is TRBV18; no definite D call. The CDR3 runs 16 residues. V gave up 2 bases and J gave up 0 bases, with 13 bases separating them. CDR1 KGHSH and CDR2 LQKENI come from the germline V gene. CDR3 in amino acids: CASSPEWGAANYGYTF. CDR3 nucleotide sequence: TGTGCCAGCTCACCAGAATGGGGAGCTGCTAACTATGGCTACACCTTC.

The genes are TRBV19 and TRBJ1-5; 7 positions agree with TRBD1. The germline V gene encodes CDR1 LNHDA and CDR2 SQIVND (reference sequence). CDR3 length: 15 residues. The J segment lost 6 bases and the V segment lost 5 bases, leaving 10 bases of the junction unmatched. DNA of the CDR3: TGTGCCAGTAGTCCAGGGACAGTTAAGGGTCAGCCCCAGCATTTT. It encodes CASSPGTVKGQPQHF.

The chain uses TRBV4-2 and TRBJ1-1; 9 bases match TRBD1. This CDR3 comprises 13 residues. The junction had 0 bases not matched to a gene; V was cut back by 0 bases and J by 7 bases. From germline, CDR1 is LGHNA and CDR2 YNFKEQ. The CDR3 spells CASSQEGQGEAFF. The DNA of the CDR3 is TGTGCCAGCAGCCAAGAGGGACAGGGTGAAGCTTTCTTT.

The chain uses TRBV5-1 and TRBJ2-6; 7 bases match TRBD1. This CDR3 is built from 16 residues. The V gene end was trimmed by 3 bases and the J gene end by 0 bases; junction bases not matched to a gene: 3. In germline, CDR1 is SGHRS, CDR2 YFSETQ. CDR3 residues: CASSSGQPSGANVLTF. The DNA of the CDR3 is TGCGCCAGCAGCTCGGGACAGCCCTCTGGGGCCAACGTCCTGACTTTC.

This clone is labeled as large (0.1 to 1%). The V gene is TRBV5-6, the J gene TRBJ1-5; possibly TRBD1 for D (6 bases). This CDR3 comprises 15 residues. Trimming took 0 bases from V and 3 from J, leaving 10 bases between them. Germline V gives CDR1 SGHDT, CDR2 YYEEEE. The CDR3 here is CASSLVGGYNQPQHF. The CDR3 coding sequence is TGTGCCAGCAGCTTGGTTGGGGGCTACAATCAGCCCCAGCATTTT.

This chain links TRBV27 with TRBJ2-3; no clear D gene. The CDR3 length is 13 residues. Per the germline V gene, CDR1 is MNHEY and CDR2 is SMNVEV (reference sequence). V was cut by 6 bases and J by 9 bases, with 16 bases left in between. CDR3 DNA: TGTGCCAGCAGCCCCACATCCGTCCCAACGCAGTATTTT. It is translated as CASSPTSVPTQYF.

The chain is built from TRBV27 and TRBJ2-1; D unresolved. V was shortened by 3 bases and J by 3 bases, with 9 bases between the two germline ends. CDR1 and CDR2 (germline): MNHEY, SMNVEV (reference sequence). The CDR3 has 14 residues. As DNA, the CDR3 is TGTGCCAGCAGTTTCGCAACTTACTACAATGAGCAGTTCTTC. Amino acids: CASSFATYYNEQFF.